Listed below are T cell receptor beta chains from one sample, sequenced in a study of blood T cell repertoires in COVID-19. This table comes from immunoSEQ multiplex PCR, and its TCRdb copy is limited to in-frame clones, with some not included. The sample records over 100,000 clones, approximately 78% being singletons. Material: peripheral blood. The source is a man in his 70s with acute or convalescent COVID-19. CDR3s include the opening cysteine and the closing phenylalanine or tryptophan. Each record gives: V gene, J gene, clone size, D gene, CDR3 DNA, CDR3 protein. A D gene is named only where the DNA matches it firmly. Clone size is stated in some rows and not others, as once, few, many or a class when expanded.

TRBV5-1	TRBJ2-4	once	TRBD2	TGCGCCAGCAGCTTAGCGGGGGGAAGCAAAAACATTCAGTACTTC	CASSLAGGSKNIQYF
TRBV2	TRBJ1-2	NA	NA	TGTGCCAGCACCGCTGGAGGCGAACCCTCCTATGGCTACACCTTC	CASTAGGEPSYGYTF
TRBV19	TRBJ1-5	NA	TRBD1	TGTGCCAGTAGTTCCATTACCGGGACAGGGTTATTGGAGCCCCAGCATTTT	CASSSITGTGLLEPQHF
TRBV6-1	TRBJ2-7	NA	NA	TGTGCCAGCAGTGAATTTGGGACAAAGGACATCAACGAGCAGTACTTC	CASSEFGTKDINEQYF
TRBV29-1	TRBJ1-1	NA	NA	TGCAGCGTTGAAAGGGAGATGAACACTGAAGCTTTCTTT	CSVEREMNTEAFF
TRBV24-1	TRBJ2-6	NA	TRBD1	TGTGCCACCAGTGGGAGACGGCAGGGGGACTCTGGGGCCAACGTCCTGACTTTC	CATSGRRQGDSGANVLTF
TRBV5-4	TRBJ2-6	NA	NA	TGTGCCAGCAGCTTGCCCGGCTCTGGGGCCAACGTCCTGACTTTC	CASSLPGSGANVLTF
TRBV11-2	TRBJ1-5	NA	NA	TGTGCCAGCAGCTTAGACAGGGAAGAGCCCCAGCATTTT	CASSLDREEPQHF
TRBV5-1	TRBJ1-3	NA	TRBD1	TGCGCCAGCAGCCAACAGGGGGCGAATGGAAACACCATATATTTT	CASSQQGANGNTIYF
TRBV28	TRBJ1-1	NA	NA	TGTGCCAGCAGTTTTCCGGGGGGCAGAGCTTTCTTT	CASSFPGGRAFF
TRBV6-5	TRBJ2-1	NA	TRBD2	TGTGCCAGCAGTTATTCTAGCGGGGCCCCCTACAATGAGCAGTTCTTC	CASSYSSGAPYNEQFF
TRBV3-1/TRBV3-2	TRBJ2-1	NA	NA	TGTGCCAGCAGCCCCCCCCGGACAGTCTACAATGAGCAGTTCTTC	CASSPPRTVYNEQFF
TRBV30	TRBJ1-2	NA	NA	TGTGCCTGGAGTGAAGCATATGGCTACACCTTC	CAWSEAYGYTF
TRBV6-1	TRBJ1-3	NA	NA	TGTGCCAGCAGTGAGGACAGCTCTGGAAACACCATATATTTT	CASSEDSSGNTIYF
TRBV3-1/TRBV3-2	TRBJ1-5	NA	NA	TGTGCCAGCAGCCAAATGACAGGCGGCAATCAGCCCCAGCATTTT	CASSQMTGGNQPQHF
TRBV5-1	TRBJ1-6	NA	TRBD1	TGCGCCAGCAGTGACAGGGGAAATTCACCCCTCCACTTT	CASSDRGNSPLHF
TRBV6-5	TRBJ2-3	once	NA	TGTGCCAGCGACCCCCGAACAGGGTCAGATACGCAGTATTTT	CASDPRTGSDTQYF
TRBV4-2	TRBJ1-2	NA	NA	TGTGCCAGCAGCCAAGATAGTAAAAGTGGCTACACCTTC	CASSQDSKSGYTF
TRBV5-1	TRBJ1-1	once	TRBD1	TGCGCCAGCAGCTTGGGGACAGGGACGTTAGCTTTCTTT	CASSLGTGTLAFF
TRBV29-1	TRBJ2-5	once	TRBD2	TGCAGCGGAGGCGGGTTGGGGGGGGAGACCCAGTACTTC	CSGGGLGGETQYF
TRBV7-6	TRBJ1-1	few	NA	TGTGCCAGCAGCTTAGAAGCGAACACTGAAGCTTTCTTT	CASSLEANTEAFF
TRBV7-3	TRBJ2-3	NA	TRBD1	TGTGCCAGCAGCTCCCGTCTAGGGGGCGAAGGGGGAACGAGCCCCACAGATACGCAGTATTTT	CASSSRLGGEGGTSPTDTQYF
TRBV14	TRBJ2-3	once	TRBD1	TGTGCCAGCAGCCCTCAGGGCCCAAACAGGGGGCTTGATACGCAGTATTTT	CASSPQGPNRGLDTQYF
TRBV28	TRBJ1-3	NA	TRBD1	TGTGCCAGCTTGGAGACAGGGAAGAACACCATATATTTT	CASLETGKNTIYF
TRBV6-4	TRBJ2-3	NA	TRBD1	TGTGCCAGCAGTGCCGGGACAGGGACTAACCAAGGTCTCCGGGATACGCAGTATTTT	CASSAGTGTNQGLRDTQYF
TRBV30	TRBJ1-5	NA	NA	TGTGCCTGGAGACCCGGGGGGGCTAGCAATCAGCCCCAGCATTTT	CAWRPGGASNQPQHF
TRBV7-3	TRBJ1-2	NA	NA	TGTGCCAGCAGCTTAACGAGGCTTGCCAGGGAGGACCGGGCCGGTATCTATGGCTACACCTTC	CASSLTRLAREDRAGIYGYTF
TRBV29-1	TRBJ1-4	few	NA	TGCAGCGTTGGGGTCCAGGGGCGGAATGAAAAACTGTTTTTT	CSVGVQGRNEKLFF
TRBV25-1	TRBJ1-1	NA	NA	TGTGCCAGCAGTGAATATGACCGGGGCACTGAAGCTTTCTTT	CASSEYDRGTEAFF
TRBV12-3/TRBV12-4	TRBJ1-1	once	NA	TGTGCCAGCATACTGGGGCTAGGGACTGAAGCTTTCTTT	CASILGLGTEAFF
TRBV5-6	TRBJ1-1	NA	TRBD1	TGTGCCAGCAGCTTGCAAAGGGGGCAGGTCACTGAAGCTTTCTTT	CASSLQRGQVTEAFF
TRBV20-1	TRBJ2-7	few	TRBD2	TGCAGTGCTAGTTGGCCCTCGGGGGGTATCGAGCAGTACTTC	CSASWPSGGIEQYF
TRBV28	TRBJ2-3	NA	NA	TGTGCCAGCAGTTCTAGCGGACAGCACACAGATACGCAGTATTTT	CASSSSGQHTDTQYF
TRBV28	TRBJ1-1	NA	TRBD1	TGTGCCAGCAGTTTAGTGGGACAGGGGGCGTTTGACACTGAAGCTTTCTTT	CASSLVGQGAFDTEAFF
TRBV5-1	TRBJ2-7	few	NA	TGCGCCAGCAGCTTGGCTGGTATTCCAGGGAACGACGAGCAGTACTTC	CASSLAGIPGNDEQYF
TRBV5-1	TRBJ1-6	NA	TRBD1	TGCGCCAGCAGCTCGGGACAGGGGTGGGATTCACCCCTCCACTTT	CASSSGQGWDSPLHF
TRBV19	TRBJ1-2	few	TRBD1	TGTGCCAGTACACTGATTGACAGGGCAAGCGGCTACACCTTC	CASTLIDRASGYTF
TRBV2	TRBJ1-1	NA	NA	TGTGCCAGCAGCAGGACTGGATATGAAGCTTTCTTT	CASSRTGYEAFF
TRBV3-1/TRBV3-2	TRBJ2-1	NA	NA	TGTGCCAGCAGCCAAGTAGCGACGTCTGAGCAGTTCTTC	CASSQVATSEQFF
TRBV2	TRBJ2-7	many	NA	TGTGCCAGCAGCCAGAGGACTCCCGCCTACGAGCAGTACTTC	CASSQRTPAYEQYF
TRBV6-5	TRBJ2-1	NA	TRBD2	TGTGCCAGCAGTATAGCGGGGGGGGAGAATGAGCAGTTCTTC	CASSIAGGENEQFF
TRBV5-6	TRBJ2-3	few	TRBD2	TGTGCCAGCAGCGGGACTAGCATAACAGATACGCAGTATTTT	CASSGTSITDTQYF
TRBV7-2	TRBJ1-2	NA	NA	TGTGCCAGCAGCTTAAAGGGCGGGGGGCACGGCTACACCTTC	CASSLKGGGHGYTF
TRBV5-1	TRBJ1-5	NA	TRBD1	TGCGCCAGCAGCATAGGACAGGTTGGACAGCCCCAGCATTTT	CASSIGQVGQPQHF
TRBV5-1	TRBJ1-2	many	NA	TGCGCCAGCAGCCCAGCGACAGGCTCTAACTATGGCTACACCTTC	CASSPATGSNYGYTF
TRBV3-1/TRBV3-2	TRBJ2-1	NA	NA	TGTGCCAGCAGCCTCTCTCTGGCCGCACAGGGTGAGCAGTTCTTC	CASSLSLAAQGEQFF